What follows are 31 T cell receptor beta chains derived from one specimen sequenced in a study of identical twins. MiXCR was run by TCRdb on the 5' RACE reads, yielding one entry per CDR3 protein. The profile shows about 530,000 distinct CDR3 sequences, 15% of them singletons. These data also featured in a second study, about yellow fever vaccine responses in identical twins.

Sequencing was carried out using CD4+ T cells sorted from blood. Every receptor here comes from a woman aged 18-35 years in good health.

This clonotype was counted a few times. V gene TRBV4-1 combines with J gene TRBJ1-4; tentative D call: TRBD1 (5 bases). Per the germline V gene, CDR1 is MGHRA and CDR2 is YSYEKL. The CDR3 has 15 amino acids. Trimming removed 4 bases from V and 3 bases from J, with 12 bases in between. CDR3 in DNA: TGCGCCAGCAGCCCCTCAGGGTCAGCTAATGAAAAACTGTTTTTT. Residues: CASSPSGSANEKLFF.

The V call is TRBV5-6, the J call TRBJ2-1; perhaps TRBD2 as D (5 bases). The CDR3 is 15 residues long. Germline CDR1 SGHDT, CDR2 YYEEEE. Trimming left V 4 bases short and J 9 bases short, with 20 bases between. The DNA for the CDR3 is TGTGCCAGCAGCCTTAGCGCCCTGGTGTCGCGTGAGCAGTTCTTC. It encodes CASSLSALVSREQFF.

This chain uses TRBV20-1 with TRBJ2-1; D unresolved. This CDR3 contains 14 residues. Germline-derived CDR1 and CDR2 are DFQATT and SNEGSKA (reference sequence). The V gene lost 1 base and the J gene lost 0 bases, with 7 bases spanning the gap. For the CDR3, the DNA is TGCAGTGCTAGAGCCAGGAGCTCCTACAATGAGCAGTTCTTC. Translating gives CSARARSSYNEQFF.

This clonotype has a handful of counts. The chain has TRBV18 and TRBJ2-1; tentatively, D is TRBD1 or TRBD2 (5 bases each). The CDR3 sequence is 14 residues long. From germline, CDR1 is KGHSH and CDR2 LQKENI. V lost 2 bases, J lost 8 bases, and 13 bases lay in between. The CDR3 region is CASSPVEGIYEQFF. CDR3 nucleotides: TGTGCCAGCTCACCAGTCGAGGGGATATATGAGCAGTTCTTC.

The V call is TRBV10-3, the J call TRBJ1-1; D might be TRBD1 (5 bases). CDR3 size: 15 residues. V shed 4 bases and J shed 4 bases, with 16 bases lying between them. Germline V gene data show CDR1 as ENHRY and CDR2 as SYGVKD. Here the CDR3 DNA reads TGTGCCATCAGTGCTCTTCAGGGTGCGGTCACTGAAGCTTTCTTT. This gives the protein CAISALQGAVTEAFF.

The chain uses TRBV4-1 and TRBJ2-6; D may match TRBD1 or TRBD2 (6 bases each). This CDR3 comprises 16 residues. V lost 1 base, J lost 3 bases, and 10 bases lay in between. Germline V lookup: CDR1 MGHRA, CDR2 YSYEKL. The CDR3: CASSQVGGFGANVLTF. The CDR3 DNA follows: TGCGCCAGCAGCCAAGTCGGGGGCTTTGGGGCCAACGTCCTGACTTTC.

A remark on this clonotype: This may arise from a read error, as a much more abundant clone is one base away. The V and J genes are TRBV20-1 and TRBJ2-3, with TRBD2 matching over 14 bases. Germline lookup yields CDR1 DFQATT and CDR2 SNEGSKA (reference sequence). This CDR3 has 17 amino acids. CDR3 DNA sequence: TGCTGTGCTAGAGTTGGACTAGCGGGGGGTAGCACAGATACGCAGTATTTT. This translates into CCARVGLAGGSTDTQYF.

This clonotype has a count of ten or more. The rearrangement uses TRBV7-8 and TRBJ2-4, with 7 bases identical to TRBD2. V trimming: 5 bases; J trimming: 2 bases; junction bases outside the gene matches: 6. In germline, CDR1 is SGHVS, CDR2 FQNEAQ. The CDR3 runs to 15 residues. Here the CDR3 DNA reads TGTGCCAGCAGCCAAGACGGGACTACCAAAAACATTCAGTACTTC. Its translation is CASSQDGTTKNIQYF.

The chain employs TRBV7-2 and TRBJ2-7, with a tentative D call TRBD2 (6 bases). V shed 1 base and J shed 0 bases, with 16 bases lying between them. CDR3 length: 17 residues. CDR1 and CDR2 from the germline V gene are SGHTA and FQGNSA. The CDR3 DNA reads TGTGCCAGCAGCTTAGTAGCGGTCTTAACAGGCTCCTACGAGCAGTACTTC. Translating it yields CASSLVAVLTGSYEQYF.

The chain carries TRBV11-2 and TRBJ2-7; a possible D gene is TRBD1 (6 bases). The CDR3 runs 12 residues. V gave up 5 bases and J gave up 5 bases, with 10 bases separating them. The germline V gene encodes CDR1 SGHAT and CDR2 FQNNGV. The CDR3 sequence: CASSRTGNEQYV. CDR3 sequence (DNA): TGTGCCAGCAGCAGAACAGGGAACGAGCAGTACGTC.

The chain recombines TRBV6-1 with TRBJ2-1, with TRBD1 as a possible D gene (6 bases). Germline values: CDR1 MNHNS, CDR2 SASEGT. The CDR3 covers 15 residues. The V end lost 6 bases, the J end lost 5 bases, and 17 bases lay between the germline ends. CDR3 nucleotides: TGTGCCAGCAGCATTCAGGGGCTGGTTGACAATGAGCAGTTCTTC. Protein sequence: CASSIQGLVDNEQFF.

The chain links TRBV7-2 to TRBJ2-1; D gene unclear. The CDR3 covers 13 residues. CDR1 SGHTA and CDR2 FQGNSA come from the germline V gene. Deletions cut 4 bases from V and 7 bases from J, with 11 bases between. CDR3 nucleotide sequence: TGTGCCAGCAGCTCGGCAACAAGGAATGAGCAGTTCTTC. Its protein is CASSSATRNEQFF. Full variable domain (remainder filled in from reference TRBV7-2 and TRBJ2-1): GAGVSQSPSNKVTEKGKDVELRCDPISGHTALYWYRQSLGQGLEFLIYFQGNSAPDKSGLPSDRFSAERTGGSVSTLTIQRTQQEDSAVYLCASSSATRNEQFFGPGTRLTVL.

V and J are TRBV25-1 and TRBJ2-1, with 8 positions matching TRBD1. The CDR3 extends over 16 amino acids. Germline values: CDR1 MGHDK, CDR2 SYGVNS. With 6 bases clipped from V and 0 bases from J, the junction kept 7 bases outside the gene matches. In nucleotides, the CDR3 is TGTGCCAGCAGCCCGACAGGGGTAAGCTCCTACAATGAGCAGTTCTTC. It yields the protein CASSPTGVSSYNEQFF.

The CDR3 protein is CSAMRTSGEETQYF. DNA of the CDR3: TGCAGTGCCATGAGAACTAGCGGTGAAGAGACCCAGTACTTC. The J gene is TRBJ2-5, the V gene TRBV20-1; TRBD2 matches 8 bases. With V trimmed by 6 bases and J by 3 bases, 9 bases remained unmatched. The CDR3 runs to 14 residues. Germline lookup yields CDR1 DFQATT and CDR2 SNEGSKA (reference sequence).

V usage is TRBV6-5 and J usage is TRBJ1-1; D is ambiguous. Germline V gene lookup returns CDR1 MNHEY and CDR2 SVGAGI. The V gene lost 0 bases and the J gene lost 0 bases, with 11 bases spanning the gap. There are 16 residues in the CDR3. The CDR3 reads CASSYSAGRMNTEAFF. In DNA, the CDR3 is TGTGCCAGCAGTTACTCGGCAGGAAGGATGAACACTGAAGCTTTCTTT.

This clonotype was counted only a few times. The CDR3 DNA is TGTGCCAGCAGCTTATGGGGCAGGGGGGCCCCGAACACCGGGGAGCTGTTTTTT. This codes for CASSLWGRGAPNTGELFF. The chain combines TRBV11-1 with TRBJ2-2, with a possible D match to TRBD1 (7 bases). The CDR3 consists of 18 residues. V was trimmed by 2 bases and J by 0 bases, leaving 16 bases between them. Germline CDR1 reads SGHAT; CDR2 reads FQDESV (reference sequence).

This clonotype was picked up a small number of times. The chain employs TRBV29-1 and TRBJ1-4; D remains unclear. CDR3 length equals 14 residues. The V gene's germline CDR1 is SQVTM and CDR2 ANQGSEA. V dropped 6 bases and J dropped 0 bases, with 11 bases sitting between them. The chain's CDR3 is CSVTTYSTNEKLFF. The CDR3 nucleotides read TGCAGCGTGACAACCTACTCAACTAATGAAAAACTGTTTTTT. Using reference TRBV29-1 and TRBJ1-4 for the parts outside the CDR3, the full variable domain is SAVISQKPSRDICQRGTSLTIQCQVDSQVTMMFWYRQQPGQSLTLIATANQGSEATYESGFVIDKFPISRPNLTFSTLTVSNMSPEDSSIYLCSVTTYSTNEKLFFGSGTQLSVL.

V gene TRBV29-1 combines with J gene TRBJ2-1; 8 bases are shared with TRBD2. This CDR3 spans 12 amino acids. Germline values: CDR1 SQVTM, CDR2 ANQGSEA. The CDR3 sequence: CTCGRTYNEQFF. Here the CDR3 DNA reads TGCACTTGCGGGAGGACGTACAATGAGCAGTTCTTC.

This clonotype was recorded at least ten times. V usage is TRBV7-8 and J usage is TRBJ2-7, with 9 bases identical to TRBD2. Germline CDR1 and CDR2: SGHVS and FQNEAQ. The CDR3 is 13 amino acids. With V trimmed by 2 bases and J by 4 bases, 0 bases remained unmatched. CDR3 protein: CASSLSGRYEQYF. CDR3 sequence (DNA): TGTGCCAGCAGCTTAAGCGGGAGGTACGAGCAGTACTTC. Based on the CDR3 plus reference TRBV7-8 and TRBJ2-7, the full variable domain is GAGVSQSPRYKVAKRGQDVALRCDPISGHVSLFWYQQALGQGPEFLTYFQNEAQLDKSGLPSDRFFAERPEGSVSTLKIQRTQQEDSAVYLCASSLSGRYEQYFGPGTRLTVT.

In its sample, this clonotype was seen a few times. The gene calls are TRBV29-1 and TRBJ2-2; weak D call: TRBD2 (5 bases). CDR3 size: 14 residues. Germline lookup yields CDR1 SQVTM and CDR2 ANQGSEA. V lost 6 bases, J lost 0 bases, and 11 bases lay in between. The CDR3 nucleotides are TGCAGCGTCCAACCGGGATCGAACACCGGGGAGCTGTTTTTT. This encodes CSVQPGSNTGELFF.

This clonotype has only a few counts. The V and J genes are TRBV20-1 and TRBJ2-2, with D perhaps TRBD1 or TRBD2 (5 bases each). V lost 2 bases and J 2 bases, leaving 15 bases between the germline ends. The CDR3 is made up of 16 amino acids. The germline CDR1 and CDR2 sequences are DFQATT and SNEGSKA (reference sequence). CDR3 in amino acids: CSARSSGAGNTGELFF. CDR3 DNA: TGCAGTGCTAGAAGCTCCGGGGCTGGAAACACCGGGGAGCTGTTTTTT.

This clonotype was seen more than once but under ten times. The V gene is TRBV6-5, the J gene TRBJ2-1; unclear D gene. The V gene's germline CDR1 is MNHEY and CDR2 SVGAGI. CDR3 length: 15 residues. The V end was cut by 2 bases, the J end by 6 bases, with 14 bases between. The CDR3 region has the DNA TGTGCCAGCAGTTACGGTACATCACACGGCAATGAGCAGTTCTTC. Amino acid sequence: CASSYGTSHGNEQFF.

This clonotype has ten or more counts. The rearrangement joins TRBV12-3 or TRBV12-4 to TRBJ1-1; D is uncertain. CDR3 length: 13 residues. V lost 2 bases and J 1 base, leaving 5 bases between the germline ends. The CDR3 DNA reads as TGTGCCAGCAGTTTAATGGGGAACACTGAAGCTTTCTTT. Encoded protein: CASSLMGNTEAFF.

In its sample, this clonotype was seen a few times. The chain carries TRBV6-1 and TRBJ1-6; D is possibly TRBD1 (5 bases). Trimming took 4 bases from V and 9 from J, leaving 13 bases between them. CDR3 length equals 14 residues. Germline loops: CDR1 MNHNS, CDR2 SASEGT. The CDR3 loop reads CASSASGLSSPLHF. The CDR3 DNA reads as TGTGCCAGCAGTGCCTCAGGGTTGAGTTCACCCCTCCACTTT.

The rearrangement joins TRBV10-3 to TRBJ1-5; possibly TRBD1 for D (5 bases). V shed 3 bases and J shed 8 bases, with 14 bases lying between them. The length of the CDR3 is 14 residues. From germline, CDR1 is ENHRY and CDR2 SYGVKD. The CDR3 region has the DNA TGTGCCATCAGTGATCTCTCTCAGGGCGAGCCCCAGCATTTT. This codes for CAISDLSQGEPQHF.

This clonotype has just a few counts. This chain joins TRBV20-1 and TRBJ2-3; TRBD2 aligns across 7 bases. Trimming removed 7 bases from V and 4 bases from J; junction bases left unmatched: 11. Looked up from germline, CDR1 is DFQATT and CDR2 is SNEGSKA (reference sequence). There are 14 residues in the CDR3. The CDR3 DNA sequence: TGCAGTGTCGTTACGGCTAGCGGAGCAGATACGCAGTATTTT. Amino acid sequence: CSVVTASGADTQYF.

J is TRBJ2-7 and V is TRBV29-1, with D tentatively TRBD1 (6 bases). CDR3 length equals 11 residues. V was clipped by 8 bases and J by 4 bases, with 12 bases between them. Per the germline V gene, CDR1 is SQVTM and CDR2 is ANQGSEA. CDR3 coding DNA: TGCAGCACCGGGACAATGTACGAGCAGTACTTC. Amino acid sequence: CSTGTMYEQYF.

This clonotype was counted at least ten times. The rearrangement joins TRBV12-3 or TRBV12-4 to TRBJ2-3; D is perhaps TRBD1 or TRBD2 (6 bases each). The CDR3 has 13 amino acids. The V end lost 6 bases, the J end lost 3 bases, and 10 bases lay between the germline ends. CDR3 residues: CASRRGLTDTQYF. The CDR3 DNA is TGTGCCAGCAGACGGGGGCTGACAGATACGCAGTATTTT.

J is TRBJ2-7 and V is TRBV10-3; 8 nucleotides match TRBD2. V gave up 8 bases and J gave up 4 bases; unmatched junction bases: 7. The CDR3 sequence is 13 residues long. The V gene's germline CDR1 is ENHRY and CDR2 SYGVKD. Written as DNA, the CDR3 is TGTGCCATCTGGTCGGGAGGGCCGTACGAGCAGTACTTC. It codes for CAIWSGGPYEQYF.

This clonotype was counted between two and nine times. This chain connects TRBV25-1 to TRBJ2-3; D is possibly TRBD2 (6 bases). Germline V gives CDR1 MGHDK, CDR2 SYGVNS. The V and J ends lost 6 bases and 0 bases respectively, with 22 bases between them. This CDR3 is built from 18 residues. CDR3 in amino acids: CASRPHPGSSRSTDTQYF. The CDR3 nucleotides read TGTGCCAGCAGACCTCACCCCGGGAGCTCGAGGAGCACAGATACGCAGTATTTT.

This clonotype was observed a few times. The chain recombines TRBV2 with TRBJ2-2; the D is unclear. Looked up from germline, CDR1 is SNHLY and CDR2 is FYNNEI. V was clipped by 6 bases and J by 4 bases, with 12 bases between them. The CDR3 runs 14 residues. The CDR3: CASREYDGTGELFF. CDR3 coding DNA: TGTGCCAGCAGGGAATATGACGGCACCGGGGAGCTGTTTTTT.